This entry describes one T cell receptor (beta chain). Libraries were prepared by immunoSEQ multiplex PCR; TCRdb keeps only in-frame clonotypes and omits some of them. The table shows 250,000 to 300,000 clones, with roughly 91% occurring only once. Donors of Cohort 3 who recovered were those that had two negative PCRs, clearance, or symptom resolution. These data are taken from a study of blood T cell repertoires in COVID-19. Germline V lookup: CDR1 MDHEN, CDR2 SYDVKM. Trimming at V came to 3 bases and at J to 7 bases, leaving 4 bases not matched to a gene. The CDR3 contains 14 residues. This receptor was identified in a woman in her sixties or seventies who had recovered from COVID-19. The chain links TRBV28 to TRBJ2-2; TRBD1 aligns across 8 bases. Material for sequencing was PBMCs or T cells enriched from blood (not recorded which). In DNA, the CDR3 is TGTGCCAGCAGTTTCAGGACAGGGCTCGGGGAGCTGTTTTTT. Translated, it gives CASSFRTGLGELFF.